This entry describes one TCR beta chain. This specimen comes from a study of T cells after posttransplantation cyclophosphamide. V lost 1 base to trimming and J lost 5 bases; unmatched junction nucleotides: 2. From germline, CDR1 is MNHEY and CDR2 SMNVEV (reference sequence). CDR3 size: 16 residues. Only in-frame clones appear in the TCRdb table, and some are missing; sequencing was by immunoSEQ multiplex PCR. The table has approximately 9,800 clones, nearly 99% seen once. The sequence came from a middle-aged man in good health, CMV-negative, and a related stem cell transplant donor. The sequenced sample consisted of naive CD8+ T cells sorted from PBMCs. The chain recombines TRBV27 with TRBJ2-1; 13 nucleotides align to TRBD2. This CDR3 is CASSLWGLAGNNEQFF. The CDR3 nucleotides are TGTGCCAGCAGTTTATGGGGACTAGCGGGGAACAATGAGCAGTTCTTC.